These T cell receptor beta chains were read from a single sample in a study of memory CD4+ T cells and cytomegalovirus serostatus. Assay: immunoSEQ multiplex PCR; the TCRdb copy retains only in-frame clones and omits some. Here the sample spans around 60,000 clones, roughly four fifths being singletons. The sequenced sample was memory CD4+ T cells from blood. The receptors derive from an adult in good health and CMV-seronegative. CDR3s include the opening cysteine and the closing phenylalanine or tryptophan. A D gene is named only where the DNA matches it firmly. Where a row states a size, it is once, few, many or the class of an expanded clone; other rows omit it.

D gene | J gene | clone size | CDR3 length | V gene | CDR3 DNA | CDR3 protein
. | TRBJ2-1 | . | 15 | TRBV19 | TGTGCCAGTAGCCCCACGGTGAACTCCTACAATGAGCAGTTCTTC | CASSPTVNSYNEQFF
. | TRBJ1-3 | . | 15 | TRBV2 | TGTGCCAGCAGGGGGGACGTAACCCCTGGAAACACCATATATTTT | CASRGDVTPGNTIYF
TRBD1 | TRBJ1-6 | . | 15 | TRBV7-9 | TGTGCCAGCAGCTTAGAGCAGGGGGACCGTTCACCCCTCCACTTT | CASSLEQGDRSPLHF
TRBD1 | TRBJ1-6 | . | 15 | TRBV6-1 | TGTGCCAGCAGTCTACAGGGGGCGAATAATTCACCCCTCCACTTT | CASSLQGANNSPLHF
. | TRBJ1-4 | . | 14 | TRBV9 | TGTGCCAGCAGCGTAGGGGGGGCTAATGAAAAACTGTTTTTT | CASSVGGANEKLFF
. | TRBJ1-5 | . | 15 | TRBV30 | TGTGCCTGGAGGCCGAAGGGGAGGGTCAATCAGCCCCAGCATTTT | CAWRPKGRVNQPQHF
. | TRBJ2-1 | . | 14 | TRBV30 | TGTGCCTGGAGGAGGGACCCCACCACCAATGAGCAGTTCTTC | CAWRRDPTTNEQFF
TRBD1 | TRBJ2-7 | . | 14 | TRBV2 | TGTGCCAGCACCTCGACAGGGGGCCCCTACGAGCAGTACTTC | CASTSTGGPYEQYF
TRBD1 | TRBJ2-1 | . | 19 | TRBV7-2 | TGTGCCAGCAGCTTTCCCCGAGGAAGGGTGGGGACAGCCTACAATGAGCAGTTCTTC | CASSFPRGRVGTAYNEQFF
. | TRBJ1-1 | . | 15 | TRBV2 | TGTGCCAGCAGTGAAGGCGCGGTGAGAGGCACTGAAGCTTTCTTT | CASSEGAVRGTEAFF
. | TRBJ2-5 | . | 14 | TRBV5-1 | TGCGCCAGCAGCTTGGCCGGGGCCCAAGAGACCCAGTACTTC | CASSLAGAQETQYF
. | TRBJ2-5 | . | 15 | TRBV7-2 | TGTGCCAGCAGTCGGGACTCCCAATACCAAGAGACCCAGTACTTC | CASSRDSQYQETQYF
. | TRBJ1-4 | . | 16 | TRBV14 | TGTGCCAGCAGCCAAGTCGGTCGGGGCTCTAACGAAAAACTGTTTTTT | CASSQVGRGSNEKLFF
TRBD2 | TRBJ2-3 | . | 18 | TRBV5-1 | TGCGCCAGCAGCCTTGACCATTCTAGCGGGAGGGCCGTAAATACGCAGTATTTT | CASSLDHSSGRAVNTQYF
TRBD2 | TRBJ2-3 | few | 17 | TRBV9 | TGTGCCAGCAGCCCAGCTCTGACTAGCCCCCTGGCAGATACGCAGTATTTT | CASSPALTSPLADTQYF
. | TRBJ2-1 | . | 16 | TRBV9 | TGTGCCAGCAGCGGCCACGCGCGGGGCTCCTACAATGAGCAGTTCTTC | CASSGHARGSYNEQFF
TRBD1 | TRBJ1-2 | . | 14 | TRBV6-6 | TGTGCCAGCACCGATCGGGACAGTTACCATGGCTACACCTTC | CASTDRDSYHGYTF
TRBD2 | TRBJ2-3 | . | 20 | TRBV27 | TGTGCCAGCATGTCCACAGGTCAACGGCGGGGGACCCGGGGGGGAGATACGCAGTATTTT | CASMSTGQRRGTRGGDTQYF
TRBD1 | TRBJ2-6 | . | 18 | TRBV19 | TGTGCCAGTAGTATTAGTTGGGACAGCAACTCTGGGGCCAACGTCCTGACTTTC | CASSISWDSNSGANVLTF
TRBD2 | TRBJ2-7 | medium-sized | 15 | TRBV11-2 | TGTGCCAGCAGCCCTGTAGCGGGGGGCCCCTACGAGCAGTACTTC | CASSPVAGGPYEQYF
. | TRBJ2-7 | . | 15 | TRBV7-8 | TGTGCCAGCGAGCCCCGGGCCGGTCCAACCTACGAGCAGTACTTC | CASEPRAGPTYEQYF
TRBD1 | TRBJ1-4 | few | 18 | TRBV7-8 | TGTGCCAGCAGCCAACCGGGACAGGGTATAGCGGTCGGTGAAAAACTGTTTTTT | CASSQPGQGIAVGEKLFF
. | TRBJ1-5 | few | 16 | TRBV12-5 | TGTGCTAGTGGTTTGGTACCGGGCACTTTTCATCAGCCCCAGCATTTT | CASGLVPGTFHQPQHF
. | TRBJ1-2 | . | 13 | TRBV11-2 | TGTGCCAGCAGCTTAAGTCACAACTATGGCTACACCTTC | CASSLSHNYGYTF
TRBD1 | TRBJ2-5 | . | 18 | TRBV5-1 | TGCGCCAGCAGCCCCGGGTTCGCAGGGGGCGCCATAACAGAGACCCAGTACTTC | CASSPGFAGGAITETQYF
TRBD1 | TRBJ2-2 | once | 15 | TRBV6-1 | TGTGCCAGCAGTGAAAAGACAGGGGTGGGCGGGGAGCTGTTTTTT | CASSEKTGVGGELFF
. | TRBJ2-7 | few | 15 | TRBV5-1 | TGCGCCAGCAGCTTCGGGGGACTGAGCTCCTACGAGCAGTACTTC | CASSFGGLSSYEQYF
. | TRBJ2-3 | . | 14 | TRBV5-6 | TGTGCCAGCAGCATCTACAGTAACACAGATACGCAGTATTTT | CASSIYSNTDTQYF
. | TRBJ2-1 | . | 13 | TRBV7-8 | TGTGCCAGCAGCTTGGGGGCCTACAATGAGCAGTTCTTC | CASSLGAYNEQFF
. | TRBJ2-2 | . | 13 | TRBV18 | TGTGCCAGCTCACCCATCCAGGCCGGGGAGCTGTTTTTT | CASSPIQAGELFF
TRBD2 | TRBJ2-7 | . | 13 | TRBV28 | TGTGCCAGCAGGGAGACTAGCCCGTACGAGCAGTACTTC | CASRETSPYEQYF
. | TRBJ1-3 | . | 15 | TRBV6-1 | TGTGCCAGCAGTGAAGCGTGGGTCTCTGGAAACACCATATATTTT | CASSEAWVSGNTIYF
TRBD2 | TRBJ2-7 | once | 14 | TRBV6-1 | TGTGCCAGCAGAGGGACTACCCCACCCTACGAGCAGTACTTC | CASRGTTPPYEQYF
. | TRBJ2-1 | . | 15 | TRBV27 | TGTGCCAGCAGCTTCCTGGGAAGCGGGCTCAATGAGCAGTTCTTC | CASSFLGSGLNEQFF
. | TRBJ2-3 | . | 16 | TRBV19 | TGTGCCAGTAGTATGGTCTCGGGGCCTTTCACAGATACGCAGTATTTT | CASSMVSGPFTDTQYF
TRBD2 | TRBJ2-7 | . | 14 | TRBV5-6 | TGTGCCAGCAGCTTGGGGACTAGCTTCGACGAGCAGTACTTC | CASSLGTSFDEQYF
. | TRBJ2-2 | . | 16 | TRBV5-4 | TGTGCCAGCAGCTTGGGGCGGGACTTCACCACCGGGGAGCTGTTTTTT | CASSLGRDFTTGELFF
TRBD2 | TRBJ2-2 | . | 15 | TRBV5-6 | TGTGCCAGCAGCCCGGAGTCGGGGGGCACCGGGGAGCTGTTTTTT | CASSPESGGTGELFF
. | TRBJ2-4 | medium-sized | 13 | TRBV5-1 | TGCGCCAGCAGCTCTACCTCCAGAAACATTCAGTACTTC | CASSSTSRNIQYF